Included here is one TCR beta chain sequence, with context. Time point described: naive CD8 control sorted from an acute-time-point sample. The data are from a study of CD8 T cells in acute hepatitis C reinfection. The CDR3 has 14 amino acids. The germline V and J ends were trimmed by 2 bases and 1 base, with 3 bases remaining between them. Germline CDR1 MGHDK, CDR2 SYGVNS. The method was immunoSEQ multiplex PCR; TCRdb's version includes in-frame clones alone and lacks a portion of them. The repertoire holds over 35,000 clones, with approximately 87% as singletons. Sample: naive CD8+ T cells from PBMCs. The J gene is TRBJ2-6, the V gene TRBV25-1; no firm D call. This sequence was found in a man between 25 and 39 years old with chronic hepatitis C. As DNA, the CDR3 is TGTGCCAGCAGTGAAGCGTCTGGGGCCAACGTCCTGACTTTC. It is translated as CASSEASGANVLTF.